This record covers a single TCR beta chain. These data are taken from a study of T cell responses to AZD1222 COVID-19 vaccine. The V gene lost 7 bases and the J gene lost 1 base, with 8 bases spanning the gap. The CDR3 has 13 residues. This table comes from immunoSEQ multiplex PCR, and its TCRdb copy is limited to in-frame clones, with some not included. The top ten hold approximately 7% of the sample, which has some 130,000 clones, around 93% seen once. The chain couples TRBV12-3 or TRBV12-4 to TRBJ1-5; D gene uncertain. Sequenced here: peripheral blood, sampled 28 days after the second AZD1222 dose. The TCR originated in an adult who received the AZD1222 COVID-19 vaccine. The CDR3 protein is CASNADSNQPQHF. The CDR3 DNA reads as TGTGCCAGCAACGCGGACAGCAATCAGCCCCAGCATTTT.